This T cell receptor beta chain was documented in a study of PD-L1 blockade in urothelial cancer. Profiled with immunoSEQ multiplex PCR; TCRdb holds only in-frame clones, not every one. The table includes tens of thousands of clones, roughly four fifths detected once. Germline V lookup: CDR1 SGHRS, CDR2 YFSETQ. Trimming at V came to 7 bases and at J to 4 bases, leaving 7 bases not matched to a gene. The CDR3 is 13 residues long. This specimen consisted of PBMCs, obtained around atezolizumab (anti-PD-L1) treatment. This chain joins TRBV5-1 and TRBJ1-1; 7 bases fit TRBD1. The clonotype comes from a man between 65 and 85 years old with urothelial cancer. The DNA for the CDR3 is TGCGCCAGCCAAGGACAGGTGGGCACTGAAGCTTTCTTT. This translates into CASQGQVGTEAFF.